The 13 T cell receptor beta chains listed next were all sequenced from one sample in a study of tissue T cells after allogeneic stem cell transplantation. Produced via immunoSEQ multiplex PCR; TCRdb's table is partial and in-frame only. The sample has about 43,000 clones, roughly 92% seen once. Sequences were derived from blood, sampled before transplantation. The receptors derive from a woman aged 40 to 75 who later had graft-versus-host disease after an allogeneic stem cell transplant.

The V and J genes are TRBV4-3 and TRBJ2-7, with 9 bases that match TRBD1. The J segment lost 4 bases and the V segment lost 3 bases, leaving 4 bases of the junction unmatched. CDR3 length equals 14 residues. Germline lookup yields CDR1 LGHNA and CDR2 YSLEER. CDR3 nucleotides: TGCGCCAGCAGCCAGGGGGGACAGGGATACGAGCAGTACTTC. Translating it yields CASSQGGQGYEQYF.

This chain uses TRBV5-4 with TRBJ2-5; D ambiguous. CDR1 is SGHNT, CDR2 YYREEE, per germline (reference sequence). CDR3 length equals 14 residues. V lost 1 base and J lost 4, with 11 bases in between. Here the CDR3 DNA reads TGTGCCAGCAGCTTGTTAGGGCCGGGAGAGACCCAGTACTTC. Its protein product is CASSLLGPGETQYF.

This chain links TRBV5-1 with TRBJ2-6, with a possible D match to TRBD1 (7 bases). The germline V gene encodes CDR1 SGHRS and CDR2 YFSETQ. Trimming took 4 bases from V and 4 from J, leaving 12 bases between them. CDR3 size: 15 residues. CDR3 residues: CASSAEGAGANVLTF. The CDR3 DNA follows: TGCGCCAGCAGCGCGGAGGGGGCCGGGGCCAACGTCCTGACTTTC.

This rearrangement joins TRBV7-9 to TRBJ2-1, with D possibly matching TRBD2 (6 bases). Germline CDR1 reads SEHNR; CDR2 reads FQNEAQ (reference sequence). There are 14 residues in the CDR3. V dropped 1 base and J dropped 10 bases, with 14 bases sitting between them. The CDR3 region is CASSLGQRASEQFF. DNA for the CDR3: TGTGCCAGCAGCTTAGGCCAGCGGGCGTCCGAGCAGTTCTTC.

The chain carries TRBV7-8 and TRBJ1-5, with 7 bases identical to TRBD1. Per germline, CDR1 SGHVS and CDR2 FQNEAQ. This CDR3 has 15 residues. Trimming took 5 bases from V and 3 from J; bases not matched to a gene: 7. CDR3 amino acids: CASSPIRGDNQPQHF. The CDR3 nucleotides read TGTGCCAGCAGCCCAATCAGGGGGGACAATCAGCCCCAGCATTTT.

The chain uses TRBV30 and TRBJ1-1; tentatively, D is TRBD1 (5 bases). V dropped 5 bases and J dropped 6 bases, with 7 bases sitting between them. CDR3 length equals 10 residues. CDR1 and CDR2 from the germline V gene are GTSNPN and SVGIG (reference sequence). This chain's CDR3 is CAWQGAEAFF. CDR3 in DNA: TGTGCCTGGCAGGGTGCTGAAGCTTTCTTT.

The genes are TRBV6-5 and TRBJ2-5, with D unresolved. The CDR3 is 15 amino acids. V shed 5 bases and J shed 5 bases, with 18 bases lying between them. Germline loops: CDR1 MNHEY, CDR2 SVGAGI. The CDR3 sequence is CASSPRHLSRETQYF. The CDR3 DNA is TGTGCCAGCAGTCCACGACACCTCTCCCGGGAGACCCAGTACTTC.

V and J are TRBV11-2 and TRBJ1-6; tentatively, D is TRBD1 (6 bases). This CDR3 region has 14 residues. V was pared by 7 bases and J by 8 bases, with 15 bases between. CDR1 is SGHAT, CDR2 FQNNGV, per germline. Written as DNA, the CDR3 is TGTGCCAGCAAAAAACACGGGGGGCATTCACCCCTCCACTTT. It yields the protein CASKKHGGHSPLHF. Drawing the rest from reference TRBV11-2 and TRBJ1-6, the complete variable domain is EAGVAQSPRYKIIEKRQSVAFWCNPISGHATLYWYQQILGQGPKLLIQFQNNGVVDDSQLPKDRFSAERLKGVDSTLKIQPAKLEDSAVYLCASKKHGGHSPLHFGNGTRLTVT.

The chain combines TRBV25-1 with TRBJ1-5; D is ambiguous. CDR1 MGHDK and CDR2 SYGVNS come from the germline V gene. The germline V and J ends were trimmed by 8 bases and 2 bases, with 7 bases remaining between them. This CDR3 has 12 residues. The DNA of the CDR3 is TGTGCCAGCGCGCTAGGCAATCAGCCCCAGCATTTT. Its protein is CASALGNQPQHF.

The chain employs TRBV9 and TRBJ2-3; D is uncertain. From germline, CDR1 is SGDLS and CDR2 YYNGEE. V lost 0 bases, J lost 6 bases, and 20 bases lay in between. The CDR3 extends over 17 amino acids. This CDR3 reads CASSVDFGFQVGDTQYF. The CDR3 DNA reads TGTGCCAGCAGCGTAGATTTTGGTTTCCAAGTGGGGGATACGCAGTATTTT.

This chain links TRBV21-1 with TRBJ2-3. TRBV21-1 is termed a pseudogene. CDR3 length: 15 residues. The CDR3 loop is CASSTSDVSTDTQYF. The CDR3, as DNA: TGTGCCAGCAGCACCTCGGACGTTAGCACAGATACGCAGTATTTT.

This clone was detected only a few times. The chain recombines TRBV6-4 with TRBJ2-3; 9 bases are shared with TRBD2. Germline values: CDR1 MRHNA, CDR2 SNTAGT. The CDR3 extends over 14 amino acids. The J segment lost 4 bases and the V segment lost 3 bases, leaving 2 bases of the junction unmatched. CDR3 bases: TGTGCCAGCAGTGATTTAGCGGGAGCAGATACGCAGTATTTT. This codes for CASSDLAGADTQYF.

About this clone: One end of the junction does not line up with germline, which may come from a read error. V usage is TRBV5-1 and J usage is TRBJ2-2; 10 bases line up with TRBD2. CDR1 is SGHRS, CDR2 YFSETQ, per germline. The CDR3 runs to 15 residues. Written as DNA, the CDR3 is TGCGCCAGCAGCTTGACTAGCGGGAACATCGGGGAGCTGTTTTTT. It translates to CASSLTSGNIGELFF.